Listed here are 31 T cell receptor beta chains from one sample, sequenced in a study of shared clonotypes between healthy human individuals. The repertoire was sequenced with immunoSEQ multiplex PCR; TCRdb's copy has only in-frame clones and lacks some. The sample shows approximately 2,300,000 clones, roughly 90% of them seen only once. Input material: naive CD4+ T cells from PBMCs. Subset noted: CD45RA+ positively selected. These receptors all stem from a man in his late teens or twenties in good health. Some clones in this sample may be carry-over from other donors' samples.

V is TRBV7-9 and J is TRBJ2-7; D perhaps matches TRBD1 (5 bases). The V end lost 5 bases, the J end lost 0 bases, and 14 bases lay between the germline ends. The CDR3 is made up of 15 amino acids. The germline gives CDR1 SEHNR, CDR2 FQNEAQ (reference sequence). CDR3 amino acids: CASSPLRQSSYEQYF. CDR3 nucleotides: TGTGCCAGCAGCCCACTTAGACAGAGCTCCTACGAGCAGTACTTC. Full variable domain (rest looked up from reference TRBV7-9 and TRBJ2-7): DTGVSQNPRHKITKRGQNVTFRCDPISEHNRLYWYRQTLGQGPEFLTYFQNEAQLEKSRLLSDRFSAERPKGSFSTLEIQRTEQGDSAMYLCASSPLRQSSYEQYFGPGTRLTVT.

The CDR3, as DNA: TGTGCCAGCAGCTCCCCGGGACTAGCGGGAAGGGATACGCAGTATTTT. Translated, it gives CASSSPGLAGRDTQYF. The chain couples TRBV9 to TRBJ2-3, with 13 bases fitting TRBD2. Germline CDR1 and CDR2: SGDLS and YYNGEE. This CDR3 is built from 16 residues. V shed 4 bases and J 6 bases; nucleotides not matched to a gene: 8.

For the CDR3, the DNA is TGTGCCAGCAGCTTAAGCATCACTTCCTACAATGAGCAGTTCTTC. It translates to CASSLSITSYNEQFF. The chain joins TRBV7-2 to TRBJ2-1; D gene ambiguous. With 2 bases removed from V and 1 base from J, the gap between germline ends came to 9 bases. Per the germline V gene, CDR1 is SGHTA and CDR2 is FQGNSA. The CDR3 is 15 residues long.

The chain recombines TRBV28 with TRBJ1-1; D perhaps matches TRBD1 (5 bases). This CDR3 region has 13 residues. Germline V gene lookup returns CDR1 MDHEN and CDR2 SYDVKM. The V end lost 2 bases, the J end lost 6 bases, and 10 bases lay between the germline ends. The CDR3 DNA reads as TGTGCCAGCAGTTTACGTTGGGGCGCTGAAGCTTTCTTT. This encodes CASSLRWGAEAFF.

As for this clone: This sample also contains other DNA sequences that code for the same CDR3. The chain has TRBV7-9 and TRBJ2-3, with 9 bases aligning to TRBD2. CDR1 SEHNR and CDR2 FQNEAQ come from the germline V gene (reference sequence). The CDR3 has 15 residues. The junction had 4 bases not matched to a gene; V was cut back by 3 bases and J by 3 bases. The CDR3 is CASSLASGATDTQYF. The CDR3 nucleotides read TGTGCCAGCAGCTTGGCTAGCGGGGCGACAGATACGCAGTATTTT.

The chain recombines TRBV6-5 with TRBJ1-4; tentative D call: TRBD1 (5 bases). The CDR3 has 16 amino acids. Trimming removed 4 bases from V and 4 bases from J, with 16 bases in between. Germline lookup yields CDR1 MNHEY and CDR2 SVGAGI. CDR3 in amino acids: CASSSTGGVSNEKLFF. The CDR3 DNA is TGTGCCAGCAGTTCTACAGGAGGGGTTAGTAATGAAAAACTGTTTTTT.

The J gene is TRBJ1-1, the V gene TRBV5-4, with D possibly being TRBD1 (5 bases). The CDR3 covers 15 residues. V shed 4 bases and J shed 0 bases, with 13 bases lying between them. Germline V gene lookup returns CDR1 SGHNT and CDR2 YYREEE (reference sequence). The CDR3 DNA reads TGTGCCAGCAGCCAAGGCCGGGGGATGAACACTGAAGCTTTCTTT. It encodes CASSQGRGMNTEAFF.

The chain carries TRBV4-1 and TRBJ2-1, with 11 bases fitting TRBD2. The V gene's germline CDR1 is MGHRA and CDR2 YSYEKL. This CDR3 spans 17 amino acids. The V segment lost 0 bases and the J segment 6 bases; nucleotides outside the gene matches: 7. In DNA form, the CDR3 reads TGCGCCAGCAGCCAAGATGTTATAGCGGGAGGGCCCAATGAGCAGTTCTTC. Protein: CASSQDVIAGGPNEQFF.

The chain couples TRBV9 to TRBJ2-3; the D is unclear. Germline V lookup: CDR1 SGDLS, CDR2 YYNGEE. The CDR3 is 14 amino acids. V lost 0 bases and J lost 2, with 7 bases in between. The CDR3 sequence is CASSVVGNTDTQYF. The CDR3 DNA follows: TGTGCCAGCAGCGTAGTTGGGAACACAGATACGCAGTATTTT.

The genes are TRBV7-2 and TRBJ2-1, with D possibly being TRBD2 (6 bases). The germline V gene has CDR1 SGHTA and CDR2 FQGNSA. The V and J ends lost 8 bases and 2 bases respectively, with 19 bases between them. The CDR3 is 16 residues long. The CDR3 region is CASAGAGRIPYNEQFF. The CDR3 nucleotides are TGTGCCAGCGCCGGGGCGGGAAGAATTCCCTACAATGAGCAGTTCTTC.

The genes are TRBV7-9 and TRBJ2-7; 7 bases fit TRBD1. V shed 5 bases and J 5 bases; nucleotides not matched to a gene: 9. Germline CDR1 and CDR2: SEHNR and FQNEAQ (reference sequence). The CDR3 consists of 14 residues. In DNA form, the CDR3 reads TGTGCCAGCAGCGCAACGGGACAGAGCAACGAGCAGTACTTC. Translated: CASSATGQSNEQYF.

The V call is TRBV13, the J call TRBJ2-7; D is possibly TRBD2 (5 bases). The CDR3 extends over 14 amino acids. The V gene lost 5 bases and the J gene lost 3 bases, with 14 bases spanning the gap. From germline, CDR1 is PRHDT and CDR2 FYEKMQ (reference sequence). CDR3 residues: CASSKQRSVYEQYF. Here the CDR3 DNA reads TGTGCCAGCAGCAAACAGCGGTCTGTCTACGAGCAGTACTTC. Filled out from reference TRBV13 and TRBJ2-7, the complete variable domain reads AAGVIQSPRHLIKEKRETATLKCYPIPRHDTVYWYQQGPGQDPQFLISFYEKMQSDKGSIPDRFSAQQFSDYHSELNMSSLELGDSALYFCASSKQRSVYEQYFGPGTRLTVT.

The chain links TRBV5-4 to TRBJ2-5; D is uncertain. Germline CDR1 is SGHNT and CDR2 is YYREEE (reference sequence). V dropped 4 bases and J dropped 2 bases, with 18 bases sitting between them. The CDR3 spans 16 residues. Here the CDR3 DNA reads TGTGCCAGCAGCCCGGGCAGAGCAGAGCAACAAGAGACCCAGTACTTC. It translates to CASSPGRAEQQETQYF. The full variable domain, completed using reference TRBV5-4 and TRBJ2-5, is ETGVTQSPTHLIKTRGQQVTLRCSSQSGHNTVSWYQQALGQGPQFIFQYYREEENGRGNFPPRFSGLQFPNYSSELNVNALELDDSALYLCASSPGRAEQQETQYFGPGTRLLVL.

The chain has TRBV9 and TRBJ2-3, with TRBD2 matching over 8 bases. The CDR3 covers 17 residues. Per the germline V gene, CDR1 is SGDLS and CDR2 is YYNGEE. Trimming took 0 bases from V and 2 from J; bases not matched to a gene: 8. CDR3 in DNA: TGTGCCAGCAGCGTAGCTATCCTAGCGGGCCTCACAGATACGCAGTATTTT. It translates to CASSVAILAGLTDTQYF.

This chain joins TRBV4-1 and TRBJ2-7, with 9 nucleotides matching TRBD2. The V and J ends lost 0 bases and 6 bases, in that order; junction bases with no gene match: 24. Germline V gene lookup returns CDR1 MGHRA and CDR2 YSYEKL. This CDR3 contains 21 residues. The CDR3 sequence: CASSQDRLAGEIRASGLEQYF. DNA for the CDR3: TGCGCCAGCAGCCAAGACCGGTTAGCGGGAGAAATTAGGGCATCCGGGCTCGAGCAGTACTTC.

The chain combines TRBV4-1 with TRBJ2-6, with unresolved D. The germline V gene encodes CDR1 MGHRA and CDR2 YSYEKL. The CDR3 consists of 17 residues. With 0 bases removed from V and 3 bases from J, the gap between germline ends came to 12 bases. The CDR3 coding sequence is TGCGCCAGCAGCCAAGATGAAAAGGGAAGTGGGGCCAACGTCCTGACTTTC. Protein product: CASSQDEKGSGANVLTF.

This chain joins TRBV4-1 and TRBJ2-1; TRBD1 matches at 7 bases. J gave up 2 bases and V 1 base, and 5 bases lay outside the gene matches. Germline lookup yields CDR1 MGHRA and CDR2 YSYEKL. The CDR3 runs to 16 residues. The CDR3 DNA reads TGCGCCAGCAGCCAAGGAGGGACAGACACCTACAATGAGCAGTTCTTC. This codes for CASSQGGTDTYNEQFF.

This sequence joins TRBV18 and TRBJ2-7, with D perhaps matching TRBD1 or TRBD2 (5 bases each). Looked up from germline, CDR1 is KGHSH and CDR2 is LQKENI. This CDR3 region has 14 residues. Trimming stripped 5 bases from V and 7 bases from J, with 18 bases between. The CDR3 region is CASSSLIGAEEQYF. The CDR3 DNA is TGTGCCAGCTCATCACTTATCGGGGCTGAGGAGCAGTACTTC.

This clone came up once. The chain has TRBV30 and TRBJ1-5; TRBD1 agrees at 8 bases. CDR1 is GTSNPN and CDR2 is SVGIG in the germline V gene (reference sequence). This CDR3 region has 15 residues. V lost 2 bases to trimming and J lost 3 bases; unmatched junction nucleotides: 6. In DNA form, the CDR3 reads TGTGCCTGGAGTCCCGGGACAGGCTACAATCAGCCCCAGCATTTT. The encoded protein is CAWSPGTGYNQPQHF.

The chain employs TRBV10-3 and TRBJ2-2; 11 positions agree with TRBD2. The CDR3 loop spans 16 amino acids. The J segment lost 7 bases and the V segment lost 2 bases, leaving 6 bases of the junction unmatched. Germline V lookup: CDR1 ENHRY, CDR2 SYGVKD. CDR3 residues: CAISETSGSVGGELFF. The CDR3 DNA reads TGTGCCATCAGTGAGACTAGCGGGAGTGTTGGCGGGGAGCTGTTTTTT.

The CDR3 sequence: CASYSPRGPSYEQYF. The CDR3, as DNA: TGTGCCAGCTATTCACCGCGGGGGCCGTCCTACGAGCAGTACTTC. The chain uses TRBV28 and TRBJ2-7, with D possibly TRBD2 on 7 matching bases. The CDR3 extends over 15 amino acids. Germline V lookup: CDR1 MDHEN, CDR2 SYDVKM. Trimming removed 8 bases at V and 1 base at J, with 18 bases between.

This sequence joins TRBV2 and TRBJ1-2, with TRBD1 identical over 7 bases. The length of the CDR3 is 14 residues. The trim removed 4 bases at V and 5 bases at J, leaving 7 bases unmatched. Germline CDR1 reads SNHLY; CDR2 reads FYNNEI. This CDR3 is CASSAPGTVYGYTF. The CDR3 DNA reads TGTGCCAGCAGTGCCCCAGGGACAGTATATGGCTACACCTTC. The full variable domain, rest sourced from reference TRBV2 and TRBJ1-2, is EPEVTQTPSHQVTQMGQEVILRCVPISNHLYFYWYRQILGQKVEFLVSFYNNEISEKSEIFDDQFSVERPDGSNFTLKIRSTKLEDSAMYFCASSAPGTVYGYTFGSGTRLTVV.

The gene calls are TRBV6-6 and TRBJ1-1; D unresolved. Germline lookup yields CDR1 MNHNY and CDR2 SVGAGI (reference sequence). Trimming took off 2 bases at V and 3 bases at J, with 7 bases between the two ends. The CDR3 runs 13 residues. CDR3 in amino acids: CASSYDRHTEAFF. The CDR3 nucleotides are TGTGCCAGCAGTTACGATAGGCACACTGAAGCTTTCTTT.

J is TRBJ1-5 and V is TRBV21-1; the table calls TRBD1, which could not be checked here. TRBV21-1 is a documented pseudogene. This CDR3 has 19 amino acids. The CDR3 DNA is TGTGCCAGCAGCAACGGAAGGACAGGGGGCGAATTCAGAAATCAGCCCCAGCATTTT. Translation gives CASSNGRTGGEFRNQPQHF.

Comment on this clone: The sample has other DNA sequences that encode this CDR3 too. The V and J genes are TRBV28 and TRBJ1-2; 7 nucleotides match TRBD1. V lost 4 bases, J lost 4 bases, and 3 bases stayed unmatched. The length of the CDR3 is 13 residues. From germline, CDR1 is MDHEN and CDR2 SYDVKM. The CDR3 DNA sequence: TGTGCCAGCAGTTCCTCAGGGGGCTATGGCTACACCTTC. This sequence encodes CASSSSGGYGYTF.

The chain couples TRBV5-8 to TRBJ1-2; unclear D gene. The V end lost 4 bases, the J end lost 0 bases, and 4 bases lay between the germline ends. The CDR3 loop spans 12 amino acids. Germline V gene lookup returns CDR1 SGHTS and CDR2 YDEGEE. The CDR3 DNA is TGTGCCAGCAGCGCAGCTAACTATGGCTACACCTTC. Translation: CASSAANYGYTF. Complete variable domain (other parts from reference TRBV5-8 and TRBJ1-2): EAGVTQSPTHLIKTRGQQATLRCSPISGHTSVYWYQQALGLGLQFLLWYDEGEERNRGNFPPRFSGRQFPNYSSELNVNALELEDSALYLCASSAANYGYTFGSGTRLTVV.

The V call is TRBV6-6, the J call TRBJ2-1, with a weak D call TRBD2 (6 bases). Trimming pared 8 bases from V and 4 bases from J, leaving 12 bases between. This CDR3 spans 13 amino acids. The germline V gene has CDR1 MNHNY and CDR2 SVGAGI (reference sequence). The CDR3 DNA reads as TGTGCCAGCGCTAGCGACGCATACAATGAGCAGTTCTTC. It translates to CASASDAYNEQFF.

The chain links TRBV2 to TRBJ2-3, with D tentatively TRBD2 (6 bases). CDR1 and CDR2 (germline): SNHLY, FYNNEI. The CDR3 is 16 residues long. Trimming took 5 bases from V and 0 from J, leaving 15 bases between them. The CDR3 loop reads CASSPQGLTSTDTQYF. DNA of the CDR3: TGTGCCAGCAGTCCTCAGGGACTGACGAGCACAGATACGCAGTATTTT.

This clone was found a few times. The chain recombines TRBV12-5 with TRBJ1-1; tentatively, D is TRBD1 (6 bases). The CDR3 is 13 residues long. The germline V and J ends were trimmed by 6 bases and 6 bases, with 14 bases remaining between them. Germline V gives CDR1 LGHNT, CDR2 FRNRAP. In nucleotides, the CDR3 is TGTGCTAGTGGCACCGGGACAAGATCTGAAGCTTTCTTT. Its protein is CASGTGTRSEAFF.

This clone showed up just once. The chain combines TRBV21-1 with TRBJ2-7; no DNA check was done on the table's D call, TRBD1. TRBV21-1 constitutes a pseudogene. The CDR3 extends over 16 amino acids. CDR3 coding DNA: TGTGCCAGCAGTACACTTGGACAGGGCACCTCCTACGAGCAGTACTTC. It encodes CASSTLGQGTSYEQYF.

The chain couples TRBV4-3 to TRBJ2-7; weak D call: TRBD2 (5 bases). This CDR3 is 14 amino acids long. CDR1 LGHNA and CDR2 YSLEER come from the germline V gene. V lost 0 bases and J 2 bases, leaving 8 bases between the germline ends. CDR3 DNA: TGCGCCAGCAGCCAAGAAGAGGGCCCCTACGAGCAGTACTTC. This sequence encodes CASSQEEGPYEQYF.